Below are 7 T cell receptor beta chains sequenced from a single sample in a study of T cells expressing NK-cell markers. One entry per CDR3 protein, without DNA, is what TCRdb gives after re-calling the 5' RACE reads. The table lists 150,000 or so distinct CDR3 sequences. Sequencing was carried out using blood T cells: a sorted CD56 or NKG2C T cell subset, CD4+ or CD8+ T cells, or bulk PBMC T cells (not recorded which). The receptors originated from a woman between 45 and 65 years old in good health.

This CDR3 is CSVERLAESDTDTQYF. V and J are TRBV29-1 and TRBJ2-3; TCRdb names TRBD2, which stays unverified in the absence of DNA. CDR1 is SQVTM and CDR2 is ANQGSEA in the germline V gene. The CDR3 is 16 residues long.

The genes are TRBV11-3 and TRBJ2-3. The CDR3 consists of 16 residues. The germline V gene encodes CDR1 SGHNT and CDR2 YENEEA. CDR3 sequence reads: CASSSRLASSTDTQYF.

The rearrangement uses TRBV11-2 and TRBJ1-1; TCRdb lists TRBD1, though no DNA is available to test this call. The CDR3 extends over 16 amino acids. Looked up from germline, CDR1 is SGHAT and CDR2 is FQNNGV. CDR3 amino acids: CASSLPPRGGNTEAFF.

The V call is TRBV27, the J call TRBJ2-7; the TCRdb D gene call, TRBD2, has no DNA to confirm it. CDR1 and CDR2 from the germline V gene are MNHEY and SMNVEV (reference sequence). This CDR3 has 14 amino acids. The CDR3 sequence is CASSSGTSYYEQYF.

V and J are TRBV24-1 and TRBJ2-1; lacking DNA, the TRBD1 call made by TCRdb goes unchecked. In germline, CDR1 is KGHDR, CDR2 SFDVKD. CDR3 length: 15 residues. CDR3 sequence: CATSDPTGAHSEQFF.

This chain's CDR3 is CASSFGWGDNEQFF. The chain is built from TRBV11-2 and TRBJ2-1; with no DNA, the TCRdb D assignment of TRBD1 cannot be verified. Germline CDR1 SGHAT, CDR2 FQNNGV. The CDR3 is made up of 14 amino acids. The whole variable domain, remainder taken from reference TRBV11-2 and TRBJ2-1, is EAGVAQSPRYKIIEKRQSVAFWCNPISGHATLYWYQQILGQGPKLLIQFQNNGVVDDSQLPKDRFSAERLKGVDSTLKIQPAKLEDSAVYLCASSFGWGDNEQFFGPGTRLTVL.

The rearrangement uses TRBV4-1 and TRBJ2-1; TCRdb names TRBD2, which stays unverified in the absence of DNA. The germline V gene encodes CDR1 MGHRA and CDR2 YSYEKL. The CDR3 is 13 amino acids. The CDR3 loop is CASGTSALNEQFF.